This entry lists 7 T cell receptor beta chains sequenced from one sample in a study of response to subunit inactivated influenza vaccine (dated by TCRdb to the late 2010s). Receptors were amplified or captured by RT-PCR. The reads were generated on an Illumina HiSeq 2500. TCRdb reran the public reads through fastp at Q25 and MiXCR, keeping productive beta chains. Every entry covers one CDR3 protein and lists the most common genes and DNA from its rows. The sample table records 450,000 to 550,000 distinct CDR3 sequences; 25% of these occur just once. Approximately 1.9% of the sample goes to the ten largest clones. Sequences were derived from CD4+ T cells sorted from PBMCs, sampled 5 to 6 days after vaccination. The receptor set was obtained from a man aged 50-59 years who received an inactivated influenza vaccine. Donor details come from another sample of the same person, matched by shared clones.

The chain employs TRBV4-3 and TRBJ1-4; D uncertain. The CDR3 extends over 13 amino acids. The V and J ends lost 4 bases and 14 bases respectively, with 17 bases between them. The germline gives CDR1 LGHNA, CDR2 YSLEER. Here the CDR3 reads CASSPDSMSRLFF. CDR3 nucleotide sequence: TGCGCCAGCAGCCCCGACTCCATGAGTCGGCTGTTTTTT.

This chain uses TRBV12-3 or TRBV12-4 with TRBJ2-2, with 8 bases fitting TRBD2. The ends lost 3 bases at V and 1 base at J; junction bases unmatched: 4. This CDR3 is built from 16 residues. CDR3 nucleotide sequence: TGTGCCAGCAGTTTGTTCGGGGGGGGGAACACCGGGGAGCTGTTTTTT. It codes for CASSLFGGGNTGELFF.

This chain links TRBV5-6 with TRBJ2-1, with D possibly TRBD2 on 6 matching bases. This CDR3 is built from 16 residues. The V end lost 0 bases, the J end lost 2 bases, and 12 bases lay between the germline ends. Germline assignment: CDR1 SGHDT and CDR2 YYEEEE. CDR3 coding DNA: TGTGCCAGCAGCTTGGTCGGGGGACGCCCCTACAATGAGCAGTTCTTC. Its translation: CASSLVGGRPYNEQFF. The full variable domain, with the rest looked up from reference TRBV5-6 and TRBJ2-1, is DAGVTQSPTHLIKTRGQQVTLRCSPKSGHDTVSWYQQALGQGPQFIFQYYEEEERQRGNFPDRFSGHQFPNYSSELNVNALLLGDSALYLCASSLVGGRPYNEQFFGPGTRLTVL.

The chain combines TRBV6-1 with TRBJ2-5, with 9 bases aligning to TRBD2. In germline, CDR1 is MNHNS, CDR2 SASEGT. V lost 7 bases to trimming and J lost 5 bases; unmatched junction nucleotides: 11. The length of the CDR3 is 15 residues. The CDR3 DNA sequence: TGTGCCAGCACCAGTAGCGGGGGAATGGCGGAGACCCAGTACTTC. It translates to CASTSSGGMAETQYF.

This clonotype was detected only a few times. The chain has TRBV7-6 and TRBJ2-6, with a weak D call TRBD1 (5 bases). CDR3 size: 15 residues. The ends were cut back, 4 bases at V and 1 base at J, with 8 bases in the middle. Germline CDR1 reads SGHVS; CDR2 reads FNYEAQ. This chain's CDR3 is CASSSGQSGANVLTF. The CDR3 DNA reads TGTGCCAGCAGCTCAGGACAATCTGGGGCCAACGTCCTGACTTTC.

This clonotype was found a few times. CDR3 DNA sequence: TGTGCCAGCAGCTTAGCTCCTTTGACGGGGGGTTCCGCAGATACGCAGTATTTT. This sequence encodes CASSLAPLTGGSADTQYF. The V gene is TRBV7-2, the J gene TRBJ2-3; 7 nucleotides align to TRBD2. J gave up 4 bases and V 0 bases, and 13 bases lay outside the gene matches. Germline-derived CDR1 and CDR2 are SGHTA and FQGNSA. CDR3 size: 18 residues.

The gene calls are TRBV5-1 and TRBJ1-5; maybe TRBD1 (5 bases). Germline CDR1 is SGHRS and CDR2 is YFSETQ. The V gene lost 0 bases and the J gene lost 7 bases, with 14 bases spanning the gap. There are 15 residues in the CDR3. The CDR3 here is CASSLEPGRGQPQHF. CDR3 bases: TGCGCCAGCAGCTTGGAACCAGGGAGGGGACAGCCCCAGCATTTT.